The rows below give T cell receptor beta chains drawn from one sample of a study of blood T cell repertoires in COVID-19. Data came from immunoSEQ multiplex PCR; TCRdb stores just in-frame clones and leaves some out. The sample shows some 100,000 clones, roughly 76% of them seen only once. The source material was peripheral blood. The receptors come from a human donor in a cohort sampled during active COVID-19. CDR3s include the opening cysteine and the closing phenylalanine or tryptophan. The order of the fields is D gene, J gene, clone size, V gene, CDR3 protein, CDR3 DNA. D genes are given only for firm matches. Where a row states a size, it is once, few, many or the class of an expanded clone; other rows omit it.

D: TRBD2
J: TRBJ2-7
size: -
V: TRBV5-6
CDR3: CASTRLAGFYEQYF
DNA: TGTGCCAGCACCCGTCTAGCGGGCTTCTACGAGCAGTACTTC

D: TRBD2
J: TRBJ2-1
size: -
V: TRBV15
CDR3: CATSRAWGGRIPNEQFF
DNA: TGTGCCACCAGCAGAGCCTGGGGGGGTCGGATCCCCAATGAGCAGTTCTTC

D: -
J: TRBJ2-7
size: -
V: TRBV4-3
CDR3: CASSQFGDTWGEQYF
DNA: TGCGCCAGCAGCCAGTTCGGGGACACCTGGGGCGAGCAGTACTTC

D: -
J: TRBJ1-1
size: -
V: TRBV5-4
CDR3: CASRNRDLNGAEAFF
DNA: TGTGCCAGCAGGAACCGGGACTTAAATGGCGCTGAAGCTTTCTTT

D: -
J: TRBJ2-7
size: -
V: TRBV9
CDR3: CASSVFRHGEQYF
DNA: TGTGCCAGCAGCGTATTCCGTCACGGCGAGCAGTACTTC

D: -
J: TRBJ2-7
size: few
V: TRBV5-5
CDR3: CASSLVGSGLSYEQYF
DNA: TGTGCCAGCAGCTTGGTAGGTAGCGGACTCTCCTACGAGCAGTACTTC

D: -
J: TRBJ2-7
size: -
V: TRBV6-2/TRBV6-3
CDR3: CASSYPLGASTYEQYF
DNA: TGTGCCAGCAGTTACCCCCTAGGGGCATCTACCTACGAGCAGTACTTC

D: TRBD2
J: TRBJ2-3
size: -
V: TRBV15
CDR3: CATSGGTSGSRTDTQYF
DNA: TGTGCCACCAGCGGCGGGACTAGCGGGAGTCGTACAGATACGCAGTATTTT

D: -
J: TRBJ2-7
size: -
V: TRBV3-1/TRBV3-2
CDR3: CASSQARAGEQYF
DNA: TGTGCCAGCAGCCAAGCCAGGGCGGGGGAGCAGTACTTC

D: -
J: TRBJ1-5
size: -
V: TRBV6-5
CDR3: CASTPARGSNQPQHF
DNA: TGTGCCAGCACCCCTGCACGGGGTAGCAATCAGCCCCAGCATTTT

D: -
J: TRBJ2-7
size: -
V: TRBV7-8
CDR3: CASSLDGQGYEQYF
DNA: TGTGCCAGCAGCTTAGACGGGCAGGGCTACGAGCAGTACTTC

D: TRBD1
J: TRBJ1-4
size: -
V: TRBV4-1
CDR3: CASSQGGQGGTNEKLFF
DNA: TGCGCCAGCAGCCAAGGTGGACAGGGAGGTACTAATGAAAAACTGTTTTTT

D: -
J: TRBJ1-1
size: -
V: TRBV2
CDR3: CASSGLRPTEAFF
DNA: TGTGCCAGCAGTGGACTCAGACCCACTGAAGCTTTCTTT

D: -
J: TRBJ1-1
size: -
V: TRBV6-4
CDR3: CASSDFSGVSENTEAFF
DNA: TGTGCCAGCAGTGACTTTTCTGGAGTGTCGGAGAACACTGAAGCTTTCTTT

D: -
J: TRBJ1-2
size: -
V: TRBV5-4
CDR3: CASSPAGGTNYGYTF
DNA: TGTGCCAGCAGCCCGGCGGGGGGCACTAACTATGGCTACACCTTC

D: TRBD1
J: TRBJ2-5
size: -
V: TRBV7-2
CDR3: CASSSFTGVGETQYF
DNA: TGTGCCAGCAGCTCTTTTACAGGGGTCGGAGAGACCCAGTACTTC

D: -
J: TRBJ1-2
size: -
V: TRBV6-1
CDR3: CASSETPDYGYTF
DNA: TGTGCCAGCAGTGAAACGCCAGACTATGGCTACACCTTC

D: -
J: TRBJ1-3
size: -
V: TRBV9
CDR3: CASSVEQGKSGNTIYF
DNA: TGTGCCAGCAGCGTAGAACAGGGAAAGTCTGGAAACACCATATATTTT

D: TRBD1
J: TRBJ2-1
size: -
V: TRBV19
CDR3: CASSRGQGLNEQFF
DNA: TGTGCCAGTAGTAGGGGACAGGGGTTGAATGAGCAGTTCTTC

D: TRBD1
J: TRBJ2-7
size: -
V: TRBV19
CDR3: CASSNPGTGTYEQYF
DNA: TGTGCCAGTAGTAACCCCGGGACAGGGACCTACGAGCAGTACTTC

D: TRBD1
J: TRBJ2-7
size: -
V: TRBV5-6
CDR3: CASSSWTGVDEQYF
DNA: TGTGCCAGCAGCTCCTGGACAGGGGTCGACGAGCAGTACTTC

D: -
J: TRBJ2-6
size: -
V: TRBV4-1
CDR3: CASRLSDSGANVLTF
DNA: TGCGCCAGCAGGCTTAGTGACTCTGGGGCCAACGTCCTGACTTTC

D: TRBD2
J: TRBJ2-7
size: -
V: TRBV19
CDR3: CASEASGKSYEQYF
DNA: TGTGCCAGTGAGGCTAGCGGGAAATCTTACGAGCAGTACTTC

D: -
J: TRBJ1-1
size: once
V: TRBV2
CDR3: CASSEGGFKAFF
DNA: TGTGCCAGCAGTGAAGGAGGGTTTAAAGCTTTCTTT

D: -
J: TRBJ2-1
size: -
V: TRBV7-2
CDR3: CASSPNGRRPTYNEQFF
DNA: TGTGCCAGCAGCCCCAATGGCAGGAGGCCAACCTACAATGAGCAGTTCTTC

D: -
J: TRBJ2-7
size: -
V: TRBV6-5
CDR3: CASTHRDSYEQYF
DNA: TGTGCCAGCACTCACAGGGACTCCTACGAGCAGTACTTC

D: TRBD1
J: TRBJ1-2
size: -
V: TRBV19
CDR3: CASRRTGGLPGRGYTF
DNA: TGTGCCAGTAGGCGGACAGGGGGCCTCCCCGGACGGGGCTACACCTTC

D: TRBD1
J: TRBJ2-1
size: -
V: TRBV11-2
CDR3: CASSLGGQGYNEQFF
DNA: TGTGCCAGCAGCTTAGGGGGACAGGGCTACAATGAGCAGTTCTTC

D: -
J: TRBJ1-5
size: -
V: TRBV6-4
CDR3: CASSDSANNQPQHF
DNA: TGTGCCAGCAGTGACTCGGCCAACAATCAGCCCCAGCATTTT

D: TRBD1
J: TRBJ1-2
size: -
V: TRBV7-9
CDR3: CASSLTGVMVYGYTF
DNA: TGTGCCAGCAGCCTCACAGGGGTTATGGTCTATGGCTACACCTTC

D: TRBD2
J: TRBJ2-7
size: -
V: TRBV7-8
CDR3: CASSLGGGSYEQYF
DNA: TGTGCCAGCAGCTTAGGGGGGGGGTCCTACGAGCAGTACTTC

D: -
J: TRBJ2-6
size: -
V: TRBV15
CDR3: CATSRDRPAQLYYGANVLTF
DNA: TGTGCCACCAGCAGAGACCGGCCAGCGCAGCTATACTATGGGGCCAACGTCCTGACTTTC

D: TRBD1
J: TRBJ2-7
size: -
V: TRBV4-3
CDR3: CASSQGPGGELYF
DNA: TGCGCCAGCAGCCAAGGTCCAGGGGGCGAATTGTACTTC